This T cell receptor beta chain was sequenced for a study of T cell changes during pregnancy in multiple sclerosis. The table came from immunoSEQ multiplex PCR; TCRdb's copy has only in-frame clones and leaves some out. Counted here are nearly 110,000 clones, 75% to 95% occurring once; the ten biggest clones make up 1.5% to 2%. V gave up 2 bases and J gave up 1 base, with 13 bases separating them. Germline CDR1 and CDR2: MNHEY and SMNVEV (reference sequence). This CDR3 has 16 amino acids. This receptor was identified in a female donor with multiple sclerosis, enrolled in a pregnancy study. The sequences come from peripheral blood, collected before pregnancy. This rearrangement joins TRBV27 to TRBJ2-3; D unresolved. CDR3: CASSLRRTRGTDTQYF. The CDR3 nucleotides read TGTGCCAGCAGTTTACGTCGTACTCGCGGCACAGATACGCAGTATTTT.